This TCR beta chain emerged from a study of a mutant IDH1 vaccine in newly diagnosed glioma. Study background: Eight vaccinations reached patients in weeks 1, 3, 5, 7, 11, 15, 19 and 23. Most had both radiotherapy and temozolomide beforehand; others had only one. Treated patients comprised 62.5% males and roughly 40% females, mean age approximately 42 years.

The time point here: week 23, last vaccination. Each dose delivered 300 ug of mutant IDH1 20-mer peptide subcutaneously with imiquimod. Trimming pared 3 bases from V and 0 bases from J, leaving 10 bases between. This CDR3 is 15 amino acids long. From germline, CDR1 is SGHRS and CDR2 YFSETQ. Note on this clone: What it binds is unknown.

This table comes from immunoSEQ multiplex PCR, and its TCRdb copy is limited to in-frame clones, with some not included. The data show approximately 57,000 clones, about three quarters seen once. The sample in question was PBMCs, obtained from a glioma patient whose treatment included an IDH1 peptide vaccine. The rearrangement joins TRBV5-1 to TRBJ1-3, with TRBD1 as a possible D gene (5 bases). This receptor was identified in a woman in her thirties or forties with glioma. Some clones in this sample may be carry-over from other donors' samples. CDR3 coding DNA: TGCGCCAGCAGCTACGGCGGGGCCTCTGGAAACACCATATATTTT. Translated, it gives CASSYGGASGNTIYF.